This is a list of T cell receptor beta chains from one sample in a study of blood T cell repertoires in COVID-19. Sequencing used immunoSEQ multiplex PCR; TCRdb keeps in-frame clones, though not all of them. The sample consists of under 200,000 clones, around 87% of them appearing once. The specimen was PBMCs or T cells enriched from blood (not recorded which). The receptors here all came from a woman aged 45-65 years who had recovered from COVID-19. CDR3s include the opening cysteine and the closing phenylalanine or tryptophan. A D gene is named only where the DNA matches it firmly. Some rows mark clone size as missing; the rest say once, few, many or name a class of expanded clone.

TRBV10-3,TRBJ1-6,-,-,CAISLSSPGRNNSPLHF,TGTGCCATCAGCCTCAGCTCCCCCGGGAGGAATAATTCACCCCTCCACTTT
TRBV6-5,TRBJ2-7,-,once,CASRPPGQPYEQYF,TGTGCCAGCAGGCCGCCCGGACAGCCCTACGAGCAGTACTTC
TRBV5-1,TRBJ2-2,-,few,CASSLAAGSGELFF,TGCGCCAGCAGCTTGGCCGCAGGATCCGGGGAGCTGTTTTTT
TRBV6-5,TRBJ1-3,-,-,CASSYDRNTIYF,TGTGCCAGCAGTTACGACAGAAACACCATATATTTT
TRBV19,TRBJ1-5,-,-,CASIKKRGNQPQHF,TGTGCCAGTATAAAGAAGAGGGGCAATCAGCCCCAGCATTTT
TRBV5-1,TRBJ2-7,-,-,CASSQEQGLGEQYF,TGCGCCAGCAGCCAGGAGCAGGGTCTCGGAGAGCAGTACTTC
TRBV29-1,TRBJ1-1,TRBD1,-,CSANRGPEAFF,TGCAGCGCCAACAGGGGGCCTGAAGCTTTCTTT
TRBV6-5,TRBJ1-1,-,few,CASSYSKYTGPTEAFF,TGTGCCAGCAGTTACTCGAAATATACAGGGCCCACTGAAGCTTTCTTT
TRBV6-2/TRBV6-3,TRBJ1-1,-,-,CASSYASSGAFF,TGTGCCAGCAGTTACGCCTCCTCGGGAGCTTTCTTT
TRBV5-1,TRBJ1-6,TRBD1,once,CASSLLGDRAGSPLHF,TGCGCCAGCAGCTTGTTAGGGGACAGGGCCGGGTCACCCCTCCACTTT
TRBV18,TRBJ2-3,TRBD1,-,CASSRKGQGPTDTQYF,TGTGCCAGCTCACGTAAAGGACAGGGGCCCACAGATACGCAGTATTTT
TRBV9,TRBJ2-3,-,-,CASSSGDSWGTDTQYF,TGTGCCAGCAGCTCCGGGGACTCCTGGGGCACAGATACGCAGTATTTT
TRBV7-9,TRBJ2-3,-,-,CASSLGSGSTDTQYF,TGTGCCAGCAGCTTAGGATCAGGGTCCACAGATACGCAGTATTTT
TRBV4-3,TRBJ2-7,TRBD2,-,CASSQDVKRGGLRSYEQYF,TGCGCCAGCAGCCAAGATGTTAAGCGGGGGGGGCTCCGTTCCTACGAGCAGTACTTC
TRBV24-1,TRBJ2-3,TRBD2,few,CATSDSPGLAGSSTDTQYF,TGTGCCACCAGTGATTCCCCGGGACTAGCGGGGTCATCCACAGATACGCAGTATTTT
TRBV24-1,TRBJ2-7,-,-,CATSDGGASSSYEQYF,TGTGCCACCAGTGATGGGGGGGCCTCGAGCTCCTACGAGCAGTACTTC
TRBV4-1,TRBJ2-1,-,-,CASSFRTGNEQFF,TGCGCCAGCAGCTTTAGGACTGGAAATGAGCAGTTCTTC
TRBV7-2,TRBJ1-3,-,-,CASSLGQSSGNTIYF,TGTGCCAGCAGCTTAGGACAGAGCTCTGGAAACACCATATATTTT
TRBV6-5,TRBJ2-7,TRBD1,once,CASSFDRGRRYEQYF,TGTGCCAGCAGTTTCGACAGGGGACGAAGATACGAGCAGTACTTC
TRBV7-2,TRBJ2-2,TRBD2,-,CASSIGGAYTGELFF,TGTGCCAGCAGCATCGGGGGGGCGTACACCGGGGAGCTGTTTTTT
TRBV14,TRBJ1-6,-,-,CASSPDRNNSPLHF,TGTGCCAGCAGCCCCGACAGGAATAATTCACCCCTCCACTTT
TRBV30,TRBJ1-1,-,-,CAWARGSNTEAFF,TGTGCCTGGGCGAGAGGGAGTAACACTGAAGCTTTCTTT
TRBV7-2,TRBJ1-1,TRBD1,-,CASSSYRGQGTEAFF,TGTGCCAGCAGCTCGTACAGGGGGCAGGGAACTGAAGCTTTCTTT
TRBV9,TRBJ1-1,-,-,CASGGLGANTEAFF,TGTGCCAGCGGTGGGTTAGGGGCGAACACTGAAGCTTTCTTT
TRBV7-9,TRBJ2-5,-,-,CASSGWGAGPETQYF,TGTGCCAGCAGCGGCTGGGGCGCCGGGCCAGAGACCCAGTACTTC
TRBV30,TRBJ2-3,TRBD2,few,CAWRKPAGGAQAQYF,TGTGCCTGGAGGAAACCAGCGGGGGGCGCACAGGCGCAGTATTTT
TRBV11-2,TRBJ2-1,-,-,CASSPGGTGGNEQFF,TGTGCCAGCAGCCCTGGAGGCACTGGCGGCAATGAGCAGTTCTTC
TRBV9,TRBJ1-1,-,-,CASSLDRNTEAFF,TGTGCCAGCAGCTTGGACAGGAACACTGAAGCTTTCTTT
TRBV12-3/TRBV12-4,TRBJ2-7,-,-,CASSLSGMDEQYF,TGTGCCAGCAGTTTGTCCGGGATGGACGAGCAGTACTTC
TRBV5-4,TRBJ1-1,-,few,CASRLTPGTRAFF,TGTGCCAGCAGACTTACCCCCGGGACAAGGGCTTTCTTT
TRBV29-1,TRBJ2-5,TRBD1,-,CSARQGLGETQYF,TGCAGCGCCAGACAGGGCCTCGGGGAGACCCAGTACTTC
TRBV4-3,TRBJ1-2,-,-,CASSQVGAALNYGYTF,TGCGCCAGCAGCCAAGTTGGCGCAGCGCTTAACTATGGCTACACCTTC
TRBV30,TRBJ2-6,TRBD1,-,CAWSVHRGLGANVLTF,TGTGCCTGGAGTGTGCACAGGGGGCTAGGGGCCAACGTCCTGACTTTC
TRBV30,TRBJ1-1,-,once,CAWSAGFLSAGRPEAFF,TGTGCCTGGAGCGCAGGGTTTTTGAGCGCCGGCCGACCTGAAGCTTTCTTT
TRBV29-1,TRBJ1-2,TRBD1,-,CSVERGGMGYTF,TGCAGCGTTGAGAGAGGGGGCATGGGCTACACCTTC
TRBV20-1,TRBJ1-3,-,-,CSASNSGWGNTIYF,TGCAGTGCTAGTAACAGCGGGTGGGGAAATACCATATATTTT
TRBV25-1,TRBJ2-5,-,few,CASSDLLAQYF,TGTGCCAGCAGTGATCTATTAGCCCAGTACTTC
TRBV7-2,TRBJ1-5,TRBD1,once,CASSSGGLKNQPQHF,TGTGCCAGCAGCTCAGGGGGGCTCAAAAATCAGCCCCAGCATTTT
TRBV5-1,TRBJ2-1,TRBD2,-,CASSLTSGEYNEQFF,TGCGCCAGCAGCTTGACTAGCGGGGAATACAATGAGCAGTTCTTC
TRBV7-8,TRBJ1-6,-,once,CASSSMRLGANSPLHF,TGTGCCAGCAGCTCCATGCGGCTAGGAGCTAATTCACCCCTCCACTTT
TRBV10-3,TRBJ2-7,-,few,CAISDTGKSSYEQYF,TGTGCCATCAGTGATACAGGGAAATCGTCCTACGAGCAGTACTTC
TRBV24-1,TRBJ2-2,TRBD1,-,CATSDSGGSVTGELFF,TGTGCCACCAGTGACTCAGGGGGCAGCGTCACCGGGGAGCTGTTTTTT
TRBV12-3/TRBV12-4,TRBJ1-2,-,-,CASRPLGGIGYTF,TGTGCCAGCAGGCCCCTTGGGGGGATTGGCTACACCTTC
TRBV5-1,TRBJ2-3,-,-,CASSLATRGSTDTQYF,TGCGCCAGCAGCTTGGCAACCCGGGGGAGCACAGATACGCAGTATTTT
TRBV7-9,TRBJ1-1,TRBD1,-,CASSLGTGPNTEAFF,TGTGCCAGCAGCTTGGGGACAGGCCCGAACACTGAAGCTTTCTTT
TRBV5-6,TRBJ1-6,TRBD1,-,CASSPGQLNSPLHF,TGTGCCAGTTCACCGGGACAGCTTAATTCACCCCTCCACTTT
TRBV18,TRBJ1-5,-,-,CASSNGDQPQHF,TGTGCCAGCTCTAACGGGGATCAGCCCCAGCATTTT
TRBV3-1/TRBV3-2,TRBJ2-1,TRBD2,-,CASSRPGLANEQFF,TGTGCCAGCAGCAGACCGGGACTAGCGAATGAGCAGTTCTTC
TRBV7-2,TRBJ1-5,-,-,CASSLRTKDQPQHF,TGTGCCAGCAGCCTGCGGACAAAAGATCAGCCCCAGCATTTT
TRBV3-1/TRBV3-2,TRBJ2-7,-,-,CASSQRGYEQYF,TGTGCCAGCAGCCAAAGGGGGTACGAGCAGTACTTC
TRBV7-2,TRBJ2-5,-,-,CASSLAGAGETQYF,TGTGCCAGCAGCTTAGCGGGGGCAGGTGAGACCCAGTACTTC
TRBV16,TRBJ2-2,-,few,CASSQWAPTGTGELFF,TGTGCCAGCAGCCAATGGGCTCCCACTGGTACCGGGGAGCTGTTTTTT
TRBV5-1,TRBJ1-1,-,-,CASSLDAGNPEAFF,TGCGCCAGCAGCTTGGACGCGGGGAACCCTGAAGCTTTCTTT
TRBV19,TRBJ1-5,TRBD1,-,CASSRQGGSNQPQHF,TGTGCCAGTAGCCGACAGGGTGGTAGCAATCAGCCCCAGCATTTT
TRBV20-1,TRBJ2-5,TRBD2,-,CSASVAGQETQYF,TGCAGTGCTAGTGTAGCGGGGCAAGAGACCCAGTACTTC
TRBV6-2/TRBV6-3,TRBJ2-4,-,-,CASSPWERIGPQGLAKNIQYF,TGTGCCAGCAGTCCCTGGGAGCGGATCGGCCCTCAGGGGCTAGCCAAAAACATTCAGTACTTC
TRBV29-1,TRBJ1-6,-,few,CSVQGPGVNSPLHF,TGCAGCGTCCAAGGGCCAGGGGTAAATTCACCCCTCCACTTT
TRBV2,TRBJ2-5,TRBD2,-,CASSDRGGVFETQYF,TGTGCCAGCAGTGATCGGGGGGGGGTTTTTGAGACCCAGTACTTC
TRBV25-1,TRBJ1-2,TRBD1,-,CASSPSRGQGWGYTF,TGTGCCAGCAGTCCTTCCAGGGGGCAGGGTTGGGGCTACACCTTC